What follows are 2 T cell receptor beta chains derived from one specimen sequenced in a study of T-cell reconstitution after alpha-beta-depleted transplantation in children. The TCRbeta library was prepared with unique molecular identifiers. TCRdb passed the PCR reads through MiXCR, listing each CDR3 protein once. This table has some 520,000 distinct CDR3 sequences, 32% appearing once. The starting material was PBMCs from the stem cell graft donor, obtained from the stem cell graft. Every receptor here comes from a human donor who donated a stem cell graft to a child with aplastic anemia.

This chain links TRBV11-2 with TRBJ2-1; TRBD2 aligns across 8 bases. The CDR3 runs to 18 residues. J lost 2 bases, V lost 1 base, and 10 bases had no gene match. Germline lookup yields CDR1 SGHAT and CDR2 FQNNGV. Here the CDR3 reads CASSLVPPTSVTYNEQFF. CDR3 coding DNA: TGTGCCAGCAGCTTAGTCCCCCCGACTAGCGTCACCTACAATGAGCAGTTCTTC.

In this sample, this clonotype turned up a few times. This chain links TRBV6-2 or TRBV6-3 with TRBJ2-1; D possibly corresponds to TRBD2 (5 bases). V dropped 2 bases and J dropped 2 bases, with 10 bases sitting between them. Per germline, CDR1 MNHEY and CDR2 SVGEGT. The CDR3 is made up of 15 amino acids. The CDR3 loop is CASSYLSVTYNEQFF. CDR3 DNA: TGTGCCAGCAGTTACCTTAGCGTAACCTACAATGAGCAGTTCTTC.